This T cell receptor beta chain was sequenced in a study of PD-1 blockade in mismatch repair-deficient tumors listed by TCRdb under 2017. In terms of the full investigation: Between late 2013 and 2016, 86 consecutive patients with about a dozen mismatch repair-deficient cancer types, all previously treated and progressing, were enrolled in the trial. Tumor-associated T cell clones in the peripheral blood of patients responding to PD-1 blockade were tracked using deep sequencing of TCR CDR3 regions.

About this clone itself: Its recognized antigen is unknown. No base quality information exists; no much larger clone differs at one position.

V lost 2 bases and J lost 2 bases; the stretch between them is 9 bases long. The CDR3 runs 14 amino acids, cysteine and phenylalanine included. The retained sequence is limited to the CDR3, 42 bases, with the frame set at the first base. CDR1 and CDR2 are drawn from the germline V gene: MNHEY, SVGAGI. The library was produced with the immunoSEQ multiplex PCR assay. In TCRdb, the immuneACCESS table is reduced to in-frame sequences with V and J assigned. These tables do not hold every clone; where another copy was compared, an unresolved V gene accounts for under half, and the others remain unexplained. For this sample there are some 100,000 clones; 82% appear just once. Clones ranked in the top ten supply roughly 6.3% of the sample. Mismatch repair deficiency was established in every enrolled patient by polymerase chain reaction or immunohistochemistry. A few patients who responded to pembrolizumab therapy underwent TCR sequencing. The phase II trial prospectively evaluated PD-1 blockade with pembrolizumab in advanced mismatch repair-deficient cancers, independent of tissue of origin. Peripheral blood T cell samples were collected serially, before PD-1 blockade began and at several time points afterward. The timing of each blood sample was reported as weeks after the first dose of pembrolizumab.

Overall results and qualifications from the work: Rapid expansion after pembrolizumab followed by contraction, generally before radiologic responses, was shown by tumor-resident clones, which were often undetectable in blood before treatment.

Sequenced material: peripheral blood, taken about eight months after starting pembrolizumab. This receptor was obtained from an adult with mismatch repair-deficient cancer. The chain links TRBV6-5 with TRBJ1-2; 6 matching bases give a weak D call of TRBD1. CDR3 loop: CASSYRGGNYGYTF. The bases read TGTGCCAGCAGTTACAGAGGGGGAAACTATGGCTACACCTTC.